This T cell receptor (beta chain) was sequenced for a study of T cell repertoires in cytomegalovirus infection. General study findings and limits: Clonotypes of TCR beta that were HLA-C-restricted and CMV-specific dominated the ex vivo response. Frequencies of public TCR beta families were cumulated, and this identified carriers of CMV plus the relevant HLA.

This clonotype was seen many times. Its antigen is not identified. Its ends do not fully match the called genes, so a read error is possible. TCRdb analysed the reads with MiXCR anew, one entry per CDR3 protein. The sample has some 270,000 distinct CDR3 sequences; around 15% are singletons. The sample taken for sequencing was CD8+ T cells from PBMCs. This clonotype was sampled from a human donor in good health (CMV status not recorded). Some clones in this sample may be carry-over from other donors' samples.

CDR3 nucleotide sequence: TGCAGTGCACCGACAGGGTCTGACTATAGCTACACCTTC. Translation: CSAPTGSDYSYTF. This chain joins TRBV20-1 and TRBJ1-2; 7 nucleotides match TRBD1. Germline CDR1 and CDR2: DFQATT and SNEGSKA (reference sequence). The CDR3 is 13 residues long.